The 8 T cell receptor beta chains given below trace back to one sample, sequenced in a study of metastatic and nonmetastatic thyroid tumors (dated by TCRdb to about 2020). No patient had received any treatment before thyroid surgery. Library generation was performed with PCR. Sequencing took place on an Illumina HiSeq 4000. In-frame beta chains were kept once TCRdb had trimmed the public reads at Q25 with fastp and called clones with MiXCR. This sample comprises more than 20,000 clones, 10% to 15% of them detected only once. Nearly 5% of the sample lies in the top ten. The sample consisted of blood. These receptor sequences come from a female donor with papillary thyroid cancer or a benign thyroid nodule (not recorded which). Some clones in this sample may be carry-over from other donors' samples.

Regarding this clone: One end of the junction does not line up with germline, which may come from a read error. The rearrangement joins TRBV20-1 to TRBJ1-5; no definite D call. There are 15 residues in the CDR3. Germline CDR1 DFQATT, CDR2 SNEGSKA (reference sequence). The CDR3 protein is CSARGDMASNQPQHF. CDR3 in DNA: TGCAGTGCTAGAGGCGACATGGCGAGCAACCAGCCCCAGCATTTT.

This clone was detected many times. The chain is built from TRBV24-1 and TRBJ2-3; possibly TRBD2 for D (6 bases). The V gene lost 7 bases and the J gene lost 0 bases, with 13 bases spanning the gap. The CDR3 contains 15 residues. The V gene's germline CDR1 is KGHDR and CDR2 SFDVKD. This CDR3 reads CATSGSSLSTDTQYF. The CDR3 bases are TGTGCCACCAGCGGGAGTTCTCTGAGCACAGATACGCAGTATTTT.

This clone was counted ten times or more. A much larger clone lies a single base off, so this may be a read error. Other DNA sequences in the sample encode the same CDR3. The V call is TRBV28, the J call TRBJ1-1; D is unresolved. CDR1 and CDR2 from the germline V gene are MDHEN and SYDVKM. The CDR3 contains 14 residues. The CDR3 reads CASSLYSKNTEAFF. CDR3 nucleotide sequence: TGTGCCAGCAGTTTATACTCGAAAAACACTGAAGCCTTCTTT.

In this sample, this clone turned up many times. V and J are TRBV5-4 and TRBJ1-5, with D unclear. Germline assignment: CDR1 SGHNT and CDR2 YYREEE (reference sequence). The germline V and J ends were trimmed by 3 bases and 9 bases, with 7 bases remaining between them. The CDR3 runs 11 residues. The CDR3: CASSSVGPQHF. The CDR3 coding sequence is TGTGCCAGCAGCTCGGTCGGGCCCCAGCATTTT.

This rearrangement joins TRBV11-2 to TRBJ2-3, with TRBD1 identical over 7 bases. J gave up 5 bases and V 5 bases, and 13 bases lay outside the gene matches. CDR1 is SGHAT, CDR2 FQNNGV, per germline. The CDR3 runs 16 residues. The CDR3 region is CASSPRRGLGKDTQYF. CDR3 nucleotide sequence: TGTGCCAGCAGCCCCCGTAGGGGGCTAGGAAAAGATACGCAGTATTTT. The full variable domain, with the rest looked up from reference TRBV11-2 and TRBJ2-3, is EAGVAQSPRYKIIEKRQSVAFWCNPISGHATLYWYQQILGQGPKLLIQFQNNGVVDDSQLPKDRFSAERLKGVDSTLKIQPAKLEDSAVYLCASSPRRGLGKDTQYFGPGTRLTVL.

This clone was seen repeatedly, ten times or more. CDR3 in DNA: TGTGCCAGTAGTCTTTTCGGTGCCAGCTCCTCTGGAAACACCATATATTTT. Translation: CASSLFGASSSGNTIYF. The chain uses TRBV19 and TRBJ1-3; D ambiguous. CDR1 LNHDA and CDR2 SQIVND come from the germline V gene (reference sequence). Trimming shortened V by 5 bases and J by 0 bases, and 17 bases separated the two germline ends. This CDR3 has 17 residues.

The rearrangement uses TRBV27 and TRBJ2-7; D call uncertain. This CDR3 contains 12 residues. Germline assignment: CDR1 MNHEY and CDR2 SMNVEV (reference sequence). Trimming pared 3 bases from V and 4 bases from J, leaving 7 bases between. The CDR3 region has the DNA TGTGCCAGCAGTTTGGACGGATACGAGCAGTACGTC. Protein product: CASSLDGYEQYV.

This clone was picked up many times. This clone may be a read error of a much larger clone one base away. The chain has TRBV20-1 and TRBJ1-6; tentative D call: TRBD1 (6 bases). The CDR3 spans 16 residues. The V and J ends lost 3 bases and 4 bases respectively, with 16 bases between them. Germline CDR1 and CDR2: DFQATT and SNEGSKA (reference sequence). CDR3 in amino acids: CSARFKGEAYNSPLHF. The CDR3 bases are TGCAGTGCTAGGTTTAAGGGGGAGGCTTATAATTCACCCCTCCACTTT.